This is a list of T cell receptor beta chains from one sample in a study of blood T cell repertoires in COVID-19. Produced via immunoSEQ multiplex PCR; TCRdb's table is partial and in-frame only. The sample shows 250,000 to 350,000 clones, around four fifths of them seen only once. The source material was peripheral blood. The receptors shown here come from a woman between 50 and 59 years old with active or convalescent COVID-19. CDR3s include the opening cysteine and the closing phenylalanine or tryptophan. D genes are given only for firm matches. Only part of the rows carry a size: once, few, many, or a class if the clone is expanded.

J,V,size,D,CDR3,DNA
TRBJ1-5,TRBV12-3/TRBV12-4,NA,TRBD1,CASSRTGGQPQHF,TGTGCCAGCAGTCGGACAGGGGGCCAGCCCCAGCATTTT
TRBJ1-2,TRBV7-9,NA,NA,CASSLDAGSYGYTF,TGTGCCAGCAGCTTAGATGCAGGCAGCTATGGCTACACCTTC
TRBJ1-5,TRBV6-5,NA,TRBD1,CASSNTGAQPQHF,TGTGCCAGCAGTAATACAGGGGCTCAGCCCCAGCATTTT
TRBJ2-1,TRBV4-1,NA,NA,CASSSPPRSTALEQFF,TGCGCCAGCAGCTCCCCCCCGAGGTCGACGGCCCTTGAGCAGTTCTTC
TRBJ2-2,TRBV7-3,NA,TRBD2,CASSLMGLASTGELFF,TGTGCCAGCAGCTTAATGGGACTAGCATCCACCGGGGAGCTGTTTTTT
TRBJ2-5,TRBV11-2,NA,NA,CASSPGHPQETQYF,TGTGCCAGCAGCCCTGGACACCCCCAAGAGACCCAGTACTTC
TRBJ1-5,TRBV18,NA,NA,CASSGGRNQPQHF,TGTGCCAGCTCAGGGGGCCGCAATCAGCCCCAGCATTTT
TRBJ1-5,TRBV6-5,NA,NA,CASSYSRNQPQHF,TGTGCCAGCAGTTACTCGAGGAATCAGCCCCAGCATTTT
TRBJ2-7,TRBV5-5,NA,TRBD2,CASSLSASGSYEQYF,TGTGCCAGCAGCTTGTCGGCTAGCGGGAGCTACGAGCAGTACTTC
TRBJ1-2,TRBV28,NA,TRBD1,CASSLYQGAYGYTF,TGTGCCAGCAGTTTATACCAGGGGGCCTATGGCTACACCTTC
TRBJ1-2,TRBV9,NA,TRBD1,CASSVVSLGQAYTF,TGTGCCAGCAGCGTTGTTTCTCTTGGACAGGCCTACACCTTC
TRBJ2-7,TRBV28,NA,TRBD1,CASSSPGTGANEQYF,TGTGCCAGCAGCTCCCCCGGGACAGGGGCAAACGAGCAGTACTTC
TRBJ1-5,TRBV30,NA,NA,CAWSQGSGGNQPQHF,TGTGCCTGGAGTCAAGGGTCAGGGGGCAATCAGCCCCAGCATTTT
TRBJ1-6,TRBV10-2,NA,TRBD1,CASTGAGGNSPLHF,TGCGCCAGCACTGGGGCAGGGGGGAATTCACCCCTCCACTTT
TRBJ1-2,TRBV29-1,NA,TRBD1,CSLFRDSLYGYTF,TGCAGCTTATTCCGGGACAGCCTCTATGGCTACACCTTC
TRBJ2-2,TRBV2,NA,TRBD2,CASGSGRSGGELFF,TGTGCCAGCGGGAGCGGGAGGTCCGGCGGGGAGCTGTTTTTT
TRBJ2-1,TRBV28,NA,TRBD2,CASSRLAGLGALYNEQFF,TGTGCCAGCTCACGACTAGCGGGCCTCGGGGCCCTCTACAATGAGCAGTTCTTC
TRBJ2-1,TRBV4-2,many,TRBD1,CASSRDRGSYNEQFF,TGTGCCAGCAGCCGAGACAGGGGATCCTACAATGAGCAGTTCTTC
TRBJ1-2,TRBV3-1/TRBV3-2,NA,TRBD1,CASSQFRGPGGYTF,TGTGCCAGCAGCCAATTCAGGGGGCCGGGAGGCTACACCTTC
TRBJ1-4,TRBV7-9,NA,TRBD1,CASSSSAWTGLGEKLFF,TGTGCCAGCAGTTCCTCCGCCTGGACAGGCTTAGGTGAAAAACTGTTTTTT
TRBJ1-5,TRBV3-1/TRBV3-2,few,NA,CASSPGSGLKDQPQHF,TGTGCCAGCAGCCCCGGGAGCGGCCTGAAGGATCAGCCCCAGCATTTT
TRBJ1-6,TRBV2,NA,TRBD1,CASYPLRDRNSPLHF,TGTGCCAGCTACCCTCTCCGGGACAGAAATTCACCCCTCCACTTT
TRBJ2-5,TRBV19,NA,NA,CASSVGYRTKTQYF,TGTGCCAGTAGTGTAGGCTACAGGACGAAGACCCAGTACTTC
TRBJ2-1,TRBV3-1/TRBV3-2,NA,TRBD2,CASSQGTSNEQFF,TGTGCCAGCAGCCAAGGGACTAGCAATGAGCAGTTCTTC
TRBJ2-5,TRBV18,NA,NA,CASSIRNKETQYF,TGTGCCAGCTCAATTAGAAATAAAGAGACCCAGTACTTC
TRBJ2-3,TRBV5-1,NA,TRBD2,CASRQPIAGGPTDTQYF,TGCGCCAGCAGACAACCCATAGCGGGAGGGCCCACAGATACGCAGTATTTT
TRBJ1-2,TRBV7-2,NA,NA,CASSSNRGLGGYTF,TGTGCCAGCAGCTCAAACCGGGGGTTGGGTGGCTACACCTTC
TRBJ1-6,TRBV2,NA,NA,CASRRDRREGPLHF,TGTGCCAGCAGAAGAGACAGAAGGGAAGGACCCCTCCACTTT
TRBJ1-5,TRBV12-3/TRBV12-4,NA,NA,CASRDNLNQPQHF,TGTGCCAGCAGGGACAACTTAAATCAGCCCCAGCATTTT
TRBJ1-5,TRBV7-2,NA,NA,CASSPPGIGNQPQHF,TGTGCCAGCAGCCCGCCAGGGATTGGCAATCAGCCCCAGCATTTT
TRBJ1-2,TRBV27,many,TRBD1,CASSSRTGNYGYTF,TGTGCCAGCAGTTCCCGGACAGGGAACTATGGCTACACCTTC